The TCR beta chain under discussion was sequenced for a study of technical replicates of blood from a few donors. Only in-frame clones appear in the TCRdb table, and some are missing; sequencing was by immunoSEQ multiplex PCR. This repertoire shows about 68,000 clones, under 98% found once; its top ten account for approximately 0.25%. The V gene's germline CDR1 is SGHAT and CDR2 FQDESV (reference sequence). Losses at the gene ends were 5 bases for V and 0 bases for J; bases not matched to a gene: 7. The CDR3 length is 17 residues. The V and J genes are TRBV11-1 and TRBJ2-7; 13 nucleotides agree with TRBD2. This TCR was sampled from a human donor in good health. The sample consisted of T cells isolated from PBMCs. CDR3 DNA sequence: TGTGCCAGCAGCCGGGGACTAGCGGGGCCAACCTCCTACGAGCAGTACTTC. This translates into CASSRGLAGPTSYEQYF.